This TCR beta chain was captured by sequencing in a study of metastatic and nonmetastatic thyroid tumors. Background on the study: The comparison covered peripheral blood and tumor or nodule tissue in malignant and benign thyroid patients.

This clone showed up many times. TCRdb re-processed the PCR reads through MiXCR. The sample holds tens of thousands of clones, approximately 24% seen once. Patients were all untreated before their thyroid surgery. The CDR3 totals 16 residues. V lost 5 bases to trimming and J lost 2 bases; unmatched junction nucleotides: 11. CDR1 MNHEY and CDR2 SMNVEV come from the germline V gene (reference sequence). This chain links TRBV27 with TRBJ2-7; 8 bases are shared with TRBD2. The source is a female donor with papillary thyroid cancer or a benign thyroid nodule (not recorded which). Some clones in this sample may be carry-over from other donors' samples. Material: tumor tissue. The CDR3 spells CASSKYMSGGTYEQYF. The DNA for the CDR3 is TGTGCCAGCAGTAAATATATGAGCGGGGGCACCTACGAGCAGTACTTC.